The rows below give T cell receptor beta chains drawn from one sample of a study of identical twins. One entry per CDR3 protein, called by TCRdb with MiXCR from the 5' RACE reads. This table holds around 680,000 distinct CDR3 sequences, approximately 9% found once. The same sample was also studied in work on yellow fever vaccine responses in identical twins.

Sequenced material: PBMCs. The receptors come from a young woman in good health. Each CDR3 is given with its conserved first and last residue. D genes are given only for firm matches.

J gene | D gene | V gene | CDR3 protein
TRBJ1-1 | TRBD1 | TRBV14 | CASSPRPGTGADTEAFF
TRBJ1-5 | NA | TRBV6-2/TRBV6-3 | CASSAGQPYSNQPQHF
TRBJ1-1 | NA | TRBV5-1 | CASSLDGRTEAFF
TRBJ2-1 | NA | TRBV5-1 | CASSSTGIIHNEQFF
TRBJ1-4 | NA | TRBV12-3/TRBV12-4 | CASRNIGNEKLFF
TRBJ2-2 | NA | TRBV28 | CASSFYLRPARKNTGELFF
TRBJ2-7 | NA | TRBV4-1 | CASSPRGTPVLYEQYF
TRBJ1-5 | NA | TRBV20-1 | CSARRKLGQPQHF
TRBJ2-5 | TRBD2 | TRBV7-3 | CASSLGPAGGLGSQETQYF
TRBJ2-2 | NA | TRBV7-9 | CASSHPYTGELFF
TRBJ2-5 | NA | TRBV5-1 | CASSFQGSQETQYF
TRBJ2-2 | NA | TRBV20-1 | CSARDRQTANTGELFF
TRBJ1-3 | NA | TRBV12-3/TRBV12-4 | CASSLGPAGNTIYF
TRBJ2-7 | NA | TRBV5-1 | CASSGGTYISYEQYF
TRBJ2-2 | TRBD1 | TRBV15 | CATSRYGQGTGELFF
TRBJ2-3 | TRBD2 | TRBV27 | CASSSASGDTDTQYF
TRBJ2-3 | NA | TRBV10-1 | CASSDCGARTDTQYF
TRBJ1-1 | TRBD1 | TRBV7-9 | CASSPRQGSSDTEAFF
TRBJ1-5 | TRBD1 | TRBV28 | CASTPTGTVARPQHF
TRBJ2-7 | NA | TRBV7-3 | CASSSQASYEQYF
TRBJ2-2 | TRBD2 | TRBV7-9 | CASSLRLAGLLGELFF
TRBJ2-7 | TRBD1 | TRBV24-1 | CATSDGTGGKQYF
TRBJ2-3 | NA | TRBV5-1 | CASTKQDTQYF
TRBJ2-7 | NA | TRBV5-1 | CASSIVGAYEQYF
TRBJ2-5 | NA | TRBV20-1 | CSASRTSRETQYF
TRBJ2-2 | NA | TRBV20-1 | CSARGSGAAHLTGELFF
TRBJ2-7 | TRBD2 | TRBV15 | CATSRVLAGVEQYF
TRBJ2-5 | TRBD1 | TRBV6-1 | CASSQDRLYRETQYF
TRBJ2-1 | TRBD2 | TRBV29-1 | CSVGPIAGDYGEQFF
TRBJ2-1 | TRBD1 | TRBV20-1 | CSARQGVSYNEQFF
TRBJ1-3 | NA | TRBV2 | CASSVAETGNTIYF
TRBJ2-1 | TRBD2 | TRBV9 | CASSSQAGMRNEQFF
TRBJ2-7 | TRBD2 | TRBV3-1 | CASSRLADPQHQYF
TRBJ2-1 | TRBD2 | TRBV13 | CASSLGTSGSWIVDEQFF
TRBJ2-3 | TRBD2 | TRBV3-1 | CASSQDLAGGTYTQYF
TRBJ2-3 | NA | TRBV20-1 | CSARGGGGPGDTQYF
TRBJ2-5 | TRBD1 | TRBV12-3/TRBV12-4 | CASTNPTGVQETQYF
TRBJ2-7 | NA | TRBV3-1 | CASSQSREQYF
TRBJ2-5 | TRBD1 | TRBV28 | CASTPTGLRETQYF
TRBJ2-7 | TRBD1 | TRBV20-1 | CSARLDRGYYEQYF
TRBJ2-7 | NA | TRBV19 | CASSGRSYEQYF
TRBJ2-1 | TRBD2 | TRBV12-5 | CASGLGTSGRNEQFF
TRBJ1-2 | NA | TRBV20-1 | CSARDQGRFNYGYTF